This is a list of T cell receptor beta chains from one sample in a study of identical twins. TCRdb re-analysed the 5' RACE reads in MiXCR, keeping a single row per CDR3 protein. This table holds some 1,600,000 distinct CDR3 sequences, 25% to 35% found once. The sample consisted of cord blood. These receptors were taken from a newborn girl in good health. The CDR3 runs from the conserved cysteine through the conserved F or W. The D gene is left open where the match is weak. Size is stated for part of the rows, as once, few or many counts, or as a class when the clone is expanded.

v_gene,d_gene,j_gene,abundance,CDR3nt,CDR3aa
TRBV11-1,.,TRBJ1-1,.,TGTGCCAGCACGGAATGGCTGAACACTGAAGCTTTCTTT,CASTEWLNTEAFF
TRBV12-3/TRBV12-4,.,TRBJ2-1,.,TGTGCCAGCAGTTTCAGCGGATATAGCAATCAGCAGTTCTTC,CASSFSGYSNQQFF
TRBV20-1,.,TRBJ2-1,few,TGCAGTGCTAGTCCCGGGGGGCTTTTGGACAATGAGCAGTTCTTC,CSASPGGLLDNEQFF
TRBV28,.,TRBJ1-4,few,TGTGCCAGCAGTAAACAGGGATCAACTAATGAAAAACTGTTTTTT,CASSKQGSTNEKLFF
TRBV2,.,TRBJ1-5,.,TGTGCCAGCAGGGGTTGGAGGGGACGCAATCAGCCCCAGCATTTT,CASRGWRGRNQPQHF
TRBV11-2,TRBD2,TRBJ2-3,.,TGTGCCAGCAGCCCAATACTACTAGCGGGGGGTTGGGATACGCAGTATTTT,CASSPILLAGGWDTQYF
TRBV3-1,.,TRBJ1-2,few,TGTGCCAGCAGACGCCCTTCCGGGGGCTACACCTTC,CASRRPSGGYTF
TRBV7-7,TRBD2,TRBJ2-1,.,TGTGCTAGCAGCTTAGCTCATCCGTCTAGCGGGAGCTTCGACAATGAGCAGTTCTTC,CASSLAHPSSGSFDNEQFF
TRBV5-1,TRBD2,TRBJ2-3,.,TGCGCCAGCAGCCGGGCAGGCTTAGCGGGAAGCACAGATACGCAGTATTTT,CASSRAGLAGSTDTQYF
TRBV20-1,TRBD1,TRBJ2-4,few,TGCAGTGCCCACACAGGGGGTGTCGACAAAAACATTCAGTACTTC,CSAHTGGVDKNIQYF
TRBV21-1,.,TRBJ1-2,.,TGTGCCAGCAGCAGGGGGGACAGGGGGCTCCTGCGGGGCTACACCTTC,CASSRGDRGLLRGYTF
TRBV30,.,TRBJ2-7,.,TGTGCCTGGACCTCACCGGGACAACTAGCCTACGAGCAGTACTTC,CAWTSPGQLAYEQYF
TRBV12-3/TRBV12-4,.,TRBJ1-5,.,TGTGCCAGCAGTTTAGTCTCAGGGGCGATGAGCAATCAGCCCCAGCATTTT,CASSLVSGAMSNQPQHF
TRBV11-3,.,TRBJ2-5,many,TGTGCCAGCAGCTTAGTACCCGGGACTCATGACACCCAAGAGACCCAGTACTTC,CASSLVPGTHDTQETQYF
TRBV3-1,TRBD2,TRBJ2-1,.,TGTGCCAGCAGCTTCGCGGGGGGGTCCAATGAGCAGTTCTTC,CASSFAGGSNEQFF
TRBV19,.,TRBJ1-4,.,TGTGCCAGCAAATCCCCGTCGGTACCTGGGGGTGAAAAACTGTTTTTT,CASKSPSVPGGEKLFF
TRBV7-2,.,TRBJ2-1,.,TGTGCCAGCAGCTTTCCCCAGCGGGTCCTGTACAATGAGCAGTTCTTC,CASSFPQRVLYNEQFF
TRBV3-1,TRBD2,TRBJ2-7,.,TGTGCCAGCAGCCAAATGGTCAGCGGGAGTAAGCAGTACTTC,CASSQMVSGSKQYF
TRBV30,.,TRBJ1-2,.,TGTGCCTGGAGTGTACACGACACATACTATGGCTACACCTTC,CAWSVHDTYYGYTF
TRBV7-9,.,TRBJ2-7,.,TGTGCCAGCAGCCCCGACTGGAGCTCCTACGAGCAGTACTTC,CASSPDWSSYEQYF
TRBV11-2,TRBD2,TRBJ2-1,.,TGTGCCAGCAGCTTAGTGGCGGGGGGGTATGGGAGCTCCTACAATGAGCAGTTCTTC,CASSLVAGGYGSSYNEQFF
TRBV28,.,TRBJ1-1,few,TGTGCCAGCAGCCCTCAAGACGGATACACTGAAGCTTTCTTT,CASSPQDGYTEAFF
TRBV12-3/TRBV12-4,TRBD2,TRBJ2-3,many,TGTGCCAGCAGTATAGCGGGCGGGGCAGATACGCAGTATTTT,CASSIAGGADTQYF
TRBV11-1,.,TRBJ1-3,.,TGTGCCAGCAGCAATCCAACAGGATACGCGAACACCATATATTTT,CASSNPTGYANTIYF
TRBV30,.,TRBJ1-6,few,TGTGCCTGGAGTGTAGGGGGAAATTCACCCCTCCACTTT,CAWSVGGNSPLHF
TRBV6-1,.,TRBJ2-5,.,TGTGCCAGCAGTGAAACACGGGGCAGGGAGACCCAGTACTTC,CASSETRGRETQYF
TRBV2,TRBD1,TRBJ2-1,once,TGTGCCAGCGTACAGGGGCCGTCCTACAATGAGCAGTTCTTC,CASVQGPSYNEQFF
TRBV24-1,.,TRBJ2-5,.,TGTGCCACCAGTGATCGGGCAGCTGAAGAGACCCAGTACTTC,CATSDRAAEETQYF
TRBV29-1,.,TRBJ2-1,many,TGCAGCGTTGAGGGTAGCAGGAATGAGCAGTTCTTC,CSVEGSRNEQFF
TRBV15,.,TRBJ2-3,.,TGTGCCACCAGCGGAATTTTAGCAGATACGCAGTATTTT,CATSGILADTQYF
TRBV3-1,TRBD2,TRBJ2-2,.,TGTGCCAGCAGCCAAGGGACTAGCACCGGGGAGCTGTTTTTT,CASSQGTSTGELFF
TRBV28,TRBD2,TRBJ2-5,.,TGTGCCAGCAGTTTAGCGGGACTAAAAGAGACCCAGTACTTC,CASSLAGLKETQYF
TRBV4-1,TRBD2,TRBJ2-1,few,TGCGCCAGCAGCCAAGGATTCTTTAGGAGCGGGGGATACAATGAGCAGTTCTTC,CASSQGFFRSGGYNEQFF
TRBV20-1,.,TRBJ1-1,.,TGCAGTGCTACCCTAGACAGTATGAACACTGAAGCTTTCTTT,CSATLDSMNTEAFF
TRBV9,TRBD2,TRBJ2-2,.,TGTGCCAGCGCCATCGGGGAGGGCACAAGAACCGGGGAGCTGTTTTTT,CASAIGEGTRTGELFF
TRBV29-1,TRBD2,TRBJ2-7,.,TGCAGCGTTGAAGGCCCTAGCGGGAGGTCGTCCTACAATGAGCAGTACTTC,CSVEGPSGRSSYNEQYF
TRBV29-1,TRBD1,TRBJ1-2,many,TGCAGCGTCCCTAGGGGGCACGGACAGAACTATGGCTACACCTTC,CSVPRGHGQNYGYTF